This is a list of T cell receptor beta chains from one sample in a study of post-analysis software for immune sequencing data. TCRdb fed the PCR reads into MiXCR, producing one record per CDR3 protein. The profile shows a few hundred thousand distinct CDR3 sequences, 30% to 45% of them singletons. Sequencing was performed on blood. These receptor sequences come from a girl aged 10 to 17 with multiple sclerosis. Each CDR3 is given without its conserved first and last residue.

v_gene | CDR3aa
TRBV20-1 | SARARQAGGRHEQF
TRBV6-2/TRBV6-3 | ATRRGDTQY
TRBV28 | ASRRGGGTEAF
TRBV27 | ASSRTGFGASPLH
TRBV20-1 | SAETGAGETQY
TRBV7-3 | ASSLTGHETEAF
TRBV6-1 | ASSDGLTDTQY
TRBV12-3/TRBV12-4 | ASRTATLEAF
TRBV5-1 | ASSPGQAGAGQY
TRBV27 | ASSYVRGNTEAF
TRBV11-2 | ASSSFGTDEETQY
TRBV14 | ASSPIGTGAIEQY
TRBV29-1 | SVDSTGVNTEAF
TRBV19 | ASSKTGDQPQH
TRBV6-5 | ASSYSYLPGHANTGELF
TRBV7-2 | ASSLERQGAKRSF
TRBV5-5 | ASSLVGTGQPETQY